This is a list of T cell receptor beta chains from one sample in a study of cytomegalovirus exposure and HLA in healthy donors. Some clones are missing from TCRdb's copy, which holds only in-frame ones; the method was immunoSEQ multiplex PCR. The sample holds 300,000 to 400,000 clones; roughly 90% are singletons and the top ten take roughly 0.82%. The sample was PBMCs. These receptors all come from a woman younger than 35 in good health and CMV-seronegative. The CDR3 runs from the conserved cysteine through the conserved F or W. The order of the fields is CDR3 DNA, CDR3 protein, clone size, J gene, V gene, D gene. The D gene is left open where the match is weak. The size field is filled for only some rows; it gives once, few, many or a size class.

CDR3nt: TGTGCCAGCTCCGTTCCGGGACTGACGAACACCGGGGAGCTGTTTTTT
CDR3aa: CASSVPGLTNTGELFF
abundance: .
j_gene: TRBJ2-2
v_gene: TRBV28
d_gene: .

CDR3nt: TGTGCCAGCAGGGGACAGGGGAGGGAGACCCAGTACTTC
CDR3aa: CASRGQGRETQYF
abundance: .
j_gene: TRBJ2-5
v_gene: TRBV6-1
d_gene: TRBD1

CDR3nt: TGTGCCAGTAGTTGGTTGCGGAGCACTGAAGCTTTCTTT
CDR3aa: CASSWLRSTEAFF
abundance: .
j_gene: TRBJ1-1
v_gene: TRBV19
d_gene: .

CDR3nt: TGTGCCAGTAGTAATACAGGGGGAGGGCCCCAGCATTTT
CDR3aa: CASSNTGGGPQHF
abundance: few
j_gene: TRBJ1-5
v_gene: TRBV19
d_gene: TRBD1

CDR3nt: TGTGCCAGCACCCCCCGAGCAGGGGGCTTAGGAAACACCATATATTTT
CDR3aa: CASTPRAGGLGNTIYF
abundance: .
j_gene: TRBJ1-3
v_gene: TRBV7-2
d_gene: TRBD1

CDR3nt: TGTGCCTGGACACCGGGGGTAGGCTCTGGAAACACCATATATTTT
CDR3aa: CAWTPGVGSGNTIYF
abundance: once
j_gene: TRBJ1-3
v_gene: TRBV30
d_gene: .

CDR3nt: TGTGCCAGCAGTGCTCATCGGGAGACCCAGTACTTC
CDR3aa: CASSAHRETQYF
abundance: .
j_gene: TRBJ2-5
v_gene: TRBV6-4
d_gene: .

CDR3nt: TGCGCCAGCAGCCATACTAGCGGGGGGGCTGCCGACAATGAGCAGTTCTTC
CDR3aa: CASSHTSGGAADNEQFF
abundance: once
j_gene: TRBJ2-1
v_gene: TRBV4-1
d_gene: TRBD2

CDR3nt: TGTGCCAGCAGCTCTGGACTAGCGGGAAAAGATACGCAGTATTTT
CDR3aa: CASSSGLAGKDTQYF
abundance: .
j_gene: TRBJ2-3
v_gene: TRBV5-4
d_gene: TRBD2

CDR3nt: TGTGCCACCAGCGCCAGACTAGCGGGGGAAGGCAGTGGGTACTTC
CDR3aa: CATSARLAGEGSGYF
abundance: .
j_gene: TRBJ2-4
v_gene: TRBV15
d_gene: TRBD2

CDR3nt: TGTGCCAGCAGCTTCGGGGGAATCGGGAATGAGCAGTTCTTC
CDR3aa: CASSFGGIGNEQFF
abundance: many
j_gene: TRBJ2-1
v_gene: TRBV5-6
d_gene: .

CDR3nt: TGCGCCAGCCAAAGCGGGAACTCCTACAATGAGCAGTTCTTC
CDR3aa: CASQSGNSYNEQFF
abundance: .
j_gene: TRBJ2-1
v_gene: TRBV5-1
d_gene: TRBD2

CDR3nt: TGTGCCAGCAGTTCGGATATCAGGACTAACTATGGCTACACCTTC
CDR3aa: CASSSDIRTNYGYTF
abundance: .
j_gene: TRBJ1-2
v_gene: TRBV28
d_gene: .

CDR3nt: TGTGCCACCAGCTTTGACAGGGGAGAGACCCAGTACTTC
CDR3aa: CATSFDRGETQYF
abundance: .
j_gene: TRBJ2-5
v_gene: TRBV15
d_gene: TRBD1

CDR3nt: TGTGCCAGCAGCTTAGCAGGGGGCTATGGCTACACCTTC
CDR3aa: CASSLAGGYGYTF
abundance: .
j_gene: TRBJ1-2
v_gene: TRBV7-9
d_gene: .

CDR3nt: TGTGCCTGGGTGACAGGGTTCAATGTATTCGGGGAGCTGTTTTTT
CDR3aa: CAWVTGFNVFGELFF
abundance: .
j_gene: TRBJ2-2
v_gene: TRBV30
d_gene: TRBD1

CDR3nt: TGTGCCAGCACCTTGACAGCAGAACTGAATCAGCCCCAGCATTTT
CDR3aa: CASTLTAELNQPQHF
abundance: .
j_gene: TRBJ1-5
v_gene: TRBV28
d_gene: .

CDR3nt: TGTGCCACCGCGGGGGGCCCTTTTCTAGATACGCAGTATTTT
CDR3aa: CATAGGPFLDTQYF
abundance: .
j_gene: TRBJ2-3
v_gene: TRBV15
d_gene: TRBD2

CDR3nt: TGTGCCAGCAGCTTAGCAGGGAACTATGGCTACACCTTC
CDR3aa: CASSLAGNYGYTF
abundance: .
j_gene: TRBJ1-2
v_gene: TRBV11-2
d_gene: .

CDR3nt: TGCAGCGTTGAGGAGGGCTACAATGAGCAGTTCTTC
CDR3aa: CSVEEGYNEQFF
abundance: .
j_gene: TRBJ2-1
v_gene: TRBV29-1
d_gene: .

CDR3nt: TGTGCCAGCAGTCCGCAGACAGGGGTCGGGGACATTCAGTACTTC
CDR3aa: CASSPQTGVGDIQYF
abundance: once
j_gene: TRBJ2-4
v_gene: TRBV28
d_gene: TRBD1

CDR3nt: TGTGCCAGCAGGGCGCTCCCCGGAGAACCAGATACGCAGTATTTT
CDR3aa: CASRALPGEPDTQYF
abundance: once
j_gene: TRBJ2-3
v_gene: TRBV6-6
d_gene: .

CDR3nt: TGTGCCAGCGCCCAAGCAAATTTAGGGACAGGCCTCTTTGCCAGCTTC
CDR3aa: CASAQANLGTGLFASF
abundance: .
j_gene: TRBJ1-2
v_gene: TRBV4-2
d_gene: TRBD1

CDR3nt: TGTGCCAGCAGCTCCCTCCGGACCCCGGGGAACGAGCAGTACTTC
CDR3aa: CASSSLRTPGNEQYF
abundance: .
j_gene: TRBJ2-7
v_gene: TRBV13
d_gene: .

CDR3nt: TGTGCCAGCAGTGATGCAGGGTTTAATCAGCCCCAGCATTTT
CDR3aa: CASSDAGFNQPQHF
abundance: .
j_gene: TRBJ1-5
v_gene: TRBV6-1
d_gene: .

CDR3nt: TGTGCCAGCAGTTACAGGGGGACTGGGGCCAACGTCCTGACTTTC
CDR3aa: CASSYRGTGANVLTF
abundance: .
j_gene: TRBJ2-6
v_gene: TRBV28
d_gene: TRBD1

CDR3nt: TGCGCCAGCAGCATAGGGGACAGGGGGCGCACTGAAGCTTTCTTT
CDR3aa: CASSIGDRGRTEAFF
abundance: .
j_gene: TRBJ1-1
v_gene: TRBV5-1
d_gene: TRBD1

CDR3nt: TGTGCCAGCAGCCAAGTCGGGTACGAGCAGTACTTC
CDR3aa: CASSQVGYEQYF
abundance: few
j_gene: TRBJ2-7
v_gene: TRBV14
d_gene: .

CDR3nt: TGTGCCACTACCATGGGCGGGGGTTACAATGAGCAGTTCTTC
CDR3aa: CATTMGGGYNEQFF
abundance: .
j_gene: TRBJ2-1
v_gene: TRBV19
d_gene: TRBD2

CDR3nt: TGTGCCAGCAACGGACTAGCGGACGCCGGCTCCTACGAGCAGTACTTC
CDR3aa: CASNGLADAGSYEQYF
abundance: .
j_gene: TRBJ2-7
v_gene: TRBV2
d_gene: TRBD2

CDR3nt: TGCGCCAGCAGTCAATCGGCAGGGGGACTTCCCACTCATACGCAGTATTTT
CDR3aa: CASSQSAGGLPTHTQYF
abundance: .
j_gene: TRBJ2-3
v_gene: TRBV23-1
d_gene: .

CDR3nt: TGTGCCAGCAGCCCGGAGGGGGGGGGCCAAGATACGCAGTATTTT
CDR3aa: CASSPEGGGQDTQYF
abundance: .
j_gene: TRBJ2-3
v_gene: TRBV5-4
d_gene: .

CDR3nt: TGTGCCAGCAGTGCTAGCGGGGGGCTCGCGAACACCGGGGAGCTGTTTTTT
CDR3aa: CASSASGGLANTGELFF
abundance: once
j_gene: TRBJ2-2
v_gene: TRBV2
d_gene: TRBD2

CDR3nt: TGTGCCAGCAGCGTAGCAGGCGGGCAGACGAACACTGAAGCTTTCTTT
CDR3aa: CASSVAGGQTNTEAFF
abundance: .
j_gene: TRBJ1-1
v_gene: TRBV9
d_gene: .

CDR3nt: TGTGCCAGCAGTTCCGCTAGCGGGGGCCCAAACAATGAGCAGTTCTTC
CDR3aa: CASSSASGGPNNEQFF
abundance: .
j_gene: TRBJ2-1
v_gene: TRBV28
d_gene: TRBD2

CDR3nt: TGTGCCAGCTTCTCTCGCACAGATACGCAGTATTTT
CDR3aa: CASFSRTDTQYF
abundance: .
j_gene: TRBJ2-3
v_gene: TRBV27
d_gene: .

CDR3nt: TGTGCCAGCAGCCGGGGAAGGACTCGGAGCCTTGGTGAGCAGTACTTC
CDR3aa: CASSRGRTRSLGEQYF
abundance: once
j_gene: TRBJ2-7
v_gene: TRBV14
d_gene: .